Below are 20 T cell receptor beta chains sequenced from a single sample in a study of CD8 T cells in Susac syndrome. RNA, at about 0.45 to 1 ug, was reverse transcribed with random hexamers. TCRdb re-derived calls from the immunoSEQ multiplex PCR reads in MiXCR, one entry per CDR3 protein. The table records 150,000 or so distinct CDR3 sequences, approximately 94% of them present only once. The sequenced sample consisted of CD8+ T cells from PBMCs. These receptor sequences come from a human donor with multiple sclerosis.

The chain has TRBV27 and TRBJ2-7; 9 nucleotides agree with TRBD2. V was pared by 3 bases and J by 4 bases, with 7 bases of the junction left unmatched. Germline CDR1 reads MNHEY; CDR2 reads SMNVEV (reference sequence). The CDR3 covers 15 residues. The CDR3 protein is CASSLGAGGVYEQYF. The DNA for the CDR3 is TGTGCCAGCAGTTTGGGAGCGGGGGGCGTTTACGAGCAGTACTTC.

The V gene is TRBV7-8, the J gene TRBJ2-5; D is undetermined. V lost 4 bases to trimming and J lost 1 base, with 7 bases between them. Germline loops: CDR1 SGHVS, CDR2 FQNEAQ. The length of the CDR3 is 13 residues. CDR3 region: CASSYVGQETQYF. Here the CDR3 DNA reads TGTGCCAGCAGCTATGTGGGCCAAGAGACCCAGTACTTC.

The count of this clonotype is one. The chain has TRBV5-4 and TRBJ1-6; no clear D gene. Germline V gene sequence: CDR1 SGHNT, CDR2 YYREEE (reference sequence). V was clipped by 0 bases and J by 8 bases, with 3 bases between them. This CDR3 has 12 residues. The CDR3 is CASSLDHSPLHF. In DNA form, the CDR3 reads TGTGCCAGCAGCTTGGATCATTCACCCCTCCACTTT. Filled out from reference TRBV5-4 and TRBJ1-6, the complete variable domain reads ETGVTQSPTHLIKTRGQQVTLRCSSQSGHNTVSWYQQALGQGPQFIFQYYREEENGRGNFPPRFSGLQFPNYSSELNVNALELDDSALYLCASSLDHSPLHFGNGTRLTVT.

The chain employs TRBV6-2 or TRBV6-3 and TRBJ2-1, with D perhaps matching TRBD2 (5 bases). Trimming stripped 1 base from V and 0 bases from J, with 10 bases between. The germline V gene encodes CDR1 MNHEY and CDR2 SVGEGT. This CDR3 region has 16 residues. The CDR3 protein is CASSYWASSSYNEQFF. The CDR3, as DNA: TGTGCCAGCAGTTACTGGGCTAGCTCCTCCTACAATGAGCAGTTCTTC.

This chain uses TRBV15 with TRBJ1-2; a possible D gene is TRBD1 (5 bases). V was shortened by 4 bases and J by 7 bases, with 19 bases between the two germline ends. Germline V gene data show CDR1 as LNHNV and CDR2 as YYDKDF (reference sequence). The CDR3 is 15 amino acids. The DNA of the CDR3 is TGTGCCACCAGCAACGAAGCGAAGATTAGGGGTGGCTACACCTTC. Protein: CATSNEAKIRGGYTF.

The rearrangement links TRBV27 to TRBJ1-5; unclear D gene. CDR1 and CDR2 (germline): MNHEY, SMNVEV (reference sequence). This CDR3 is built from 14 residues. The V gene lost 1 base and the J gene lost 6 bases, with 10 bases spanning the gap. CDR3 DNA: TGTGCCAGCAGTTTATTGGGCCGGGCTCAGCCCCAGCATTTT. Its protein is CASSLLGRAQPQHF.

This CDR3 reads CASGSLDKINQPQHF. For the CDR3, the DNA is TGTGCTAGTGGTTCTTTAGACAAGATCAATCAGCCCCAGCATTTT. The V and J genes are TRBV12-5 and TRBJ1-5, with D uncertain. The CDR3 runs 15 residues. The germline V gene encodes CDR1 LGHNT and CDR2 FRNRAP. The V gene lost 4 bases and the J gene lost 3 bases, with 13 bases spanning the gap.

This clonotype was picked up one time. In DNA, the CDR3 is TGTGCCAGCAGGCCGTCTTACAAACGTCGGGGCAGTGGCTACACCTTC. As protein: CASRPSYKRRGSGYTF. The V call is TRBV12-3 or TRBV12-4, the J call TRBJ1-2, with D possibly matching TRBD1 (5 bases). V gave up 6 bases and J gave up 7 bases, with 24 bases separating them. This CDR3 is 16 amino acids long.

This chain connects TRBV6-5 to TRBJ1-5; D may be TRBD1 (6 bases). Deletions cut 5 bases from V and 2 bases from J, with 13 bases between. The germline gives CDR1 MNHEY, CDR2 SVGAGI. The CDR3 is 15 amino acids. Here the CDR3 reads CASSPVGGGNQPQHF. In nucleotides, the CDR3 is TGTGCCAGCAGTCCGGTAGGGGGGGGCAATCAGCCCCAGCATTTT.

The rearrangement joins TRBV24-1 to TRBJ1-1; D is uncertain. The ends were cut back, 8 bases at V and 5 bases at J, with 14 bases in the middle. Germline V gives CDR1 KGHDR, CDR2 SFDVKD. The CDR3 consists of 13 residues. CDR3 in DNA: TGTGCCACCAAAGCCAGGTTGGGAACTGAAGCTTTCTTT. Translated: CATKARLGTEAFF.

The chain couples TRBV12-3 or TRBV12-4 to TRBJ1-5; the D gene is possibly TRBD1 (5 bases). CDR3 length: 14 amino acids. V was clipped by 6 bases and J by 6 bases, with 15 bases between them. This CDR3 reads CASSAGLRGQPQHF. DNA for the CDR3: TGTGCCAGCAGCGCAGGGCTCCGGGGTCAGCCCCAGCATTTT.

The rearrangement uses TRBV29-1 and TRBJ1-2; 9 bases align to TRBD1. This CDR3 is 12 amino acids long. V shed 5 bases and J 7 bases; nucleotides not matched to a gene: 5. Germline V CDR1 and CDR2: SQVTM, ANQGSEA. The CDR3 reads CSVTGTGPGYTF. The CDR3 DNA follows: TGCAGCGTTACCGGGACAGGGCCTGGCTACACCTTC.

This clonotype was counted a single time. The J gene is TRBJ1-2, the V gene TRBV5-1; D remains unclear. Germline-derived CDR1 and CDR2 are SGHRS and YFSETQ. The CDR3 has 14 residues. Trimming cost V 2 bases and J 4 bases, with 12 bases left between them. The CDR3 here is CASSLGEVGYGYTF. DNA of the CDR3: TGCGCCAGCAGCTTAGGTGAAGTCGGCTATGGCTACACCTTC.

The gene calls are TRBV27 and TRBJ2-7, with unresolved D. The V end lost 8 bases, the J end lost 6 bases, and 17 bases lay between the germline ends. Germline V gene data show CDR1 as MNHEY and CDR2 as SMNVEV (reference sequence). The CDR3 consists of 13 residues. The CDR3 nucleotides read TGTGCCAGCCGTTCGGACGCCTCGCGCGAGCAGTACTTC. Translating gives CASRSDASREQYF.

This clonotype was detected once. The V and J genes are TRBV18 and TRBJ2-1; D perhaps matches TRBD2 (6 bases). With 4 bases removed from V and 14 bases from J, the gap between germline ends came to 21 bases. The CDR3 has 14 amino acids. Germline assignment: CDR1 KGHSH and CDR2 LQKENI. CDR3: CASSLPRGSRDEFF. As DNA, the CDR3 is TGTGCCAGCTCACTACCGCGGGGCAGCCGGGACGAGTTCTTC.

CDR3 DNA sequence: TGTGCCAGCAGTGACCGACGACTAGGAGATTACTATGGCTACACCTTC. It encodes CASSDRRLGDYYGYTF. This chain links TRBV25-1 with TRBJ1-2; no reliable D call. Germline V gives CDR1 MGHDK, CDR2 SYGVNS. The V end was cut by 3 bases, the J end by 3 bases, with 17 bases between. The CDR3 covers 16 residues.

This chain joins TRBV2 and TRBJ2-1; the D gene is possibly TRBD2 (7 bases). The V gene's germline CDR1 is SNHLY and CDR2 FYNNEI. V lost 7 bases, J lost 5 bases, and 18 bases lay in between. The length of the CDR3 is 15 residues. In nucleotides, the CDR3 is TGTGCCAGCATCGGGGGGCGCAGAACGGACAATGAGCAGTTCTTC. Translation gives CASIGGRRTDNEQFF.

The chain is built from TRBV4-1 and TRBJ2-7; TRBD2 might be the D (6 bases). The germline V gene has CDR1 MGHRA and CDR2 YSYEKL. The CDR3 length is 15 residues. Trimming took 1 base from V and 6 from J, leaving 16 bases between them. CDR3 protein: CASSQAGTSSGEQYF. CDR3 in DNA: TGCGCCAGCAGCCAAGCTGGTACTAGCTCGGGCGAGCAGTACTTC.

The rearrangement links TRBV7-2 to TRBJ1-5, with 8 bases fitting TRBD1. The CDR3 is made up of 15 amino acids. Germline values: CDR1 SGHTA, CDR2 FQGNSA. With V trimmed by 4 bases and J by 4 bases, 6 bases remained unmatched. Here the CDR3 reads CASSWGQVQNQPQHF. DNA of the CDR3: TGTGCCAGCAGCTGGGGACAGGTGCAAAATCAGCCCCAGCATTTT.

V is TRBV12-3 or TRBV12-4 and J is TRBJ1-5; D is possibly TRBD1 (6 bases). Between the trimmed V and J ends, which lost 3 bases and 4 bases, there was a span of 13 bases. The CDR3 sequence is 15 residues long. The CDR3 sequence: CASSFGGGPNQPQHF. For the CDR3, the DNA is TGTGCCAGCAGTTTTGGAGGGGGTCCGAATCAGCCCCAGCATTTT.